These T cell receptor beta chains were read from a single sample in a study of blood T cells in healthy people across ages. In TCRdb, the 5' RACE reads were re-called with MiXCR into one record per CDR3 protein. Among nearly 800,000 distinct CDR3 sequences listed, 20% to 25% were seen once. This sample also belongs to another study, concerning T cells of mothers and their children.

Sequences were obtained from blood. The receptor set was obtained from a boy aged 10-17 years in good health. The CDR3 runs from the conserved cysteine through the conserved F or W. The D gene is left open where the match is weak. The size field is filled for only some rows; it gives once, few, many or a size class.

d_call	v_call	j_call	clone_size	cdr3_aa	cdr3_nt
-	TRBV7-2	TRBJ2-5	few	CASSFGLKLYF	TGTGCCAGCAGCTTTGGACTAAAGCTTTACTTC
-	TRBV27	TRBJ2-5	many	CASSRRAVETQYF	TGTGCCAGCAGCCGGAGGGCCGTCGAGACCCAGTACTTC
-	TRBV7-9	TRBJ2-5	few	CASSLAMGGQETQYF	TGTGCCAGCAGCTTAGCGATGGGGGGCCAAGAGACCCAGTACTTC
TRBD2	TRBV4-3	TRBJ2-1	few	CASSPIAGVGGYEQFF	TGCGCCAGCAGCCCAATAGCGGGAGTAGGTGGATATGAGCAGTTCTTC
-	TRBV28	TRBJ2-4	few	CASSWDIPKEAKNIQYF	TGTGCCAGCAGTTGGGACATTCCCAAGGAGGCCAAAAACATTCAGTACTTC
-	TRBV12-3/TRBV12-4	TRBJ1-5	few	CASSLKGYSNQPQHF	TGTGCCAGCAGTTTAAAAGGTTATAGCAATCAGCCCCAGCATTTT
-	TRBV6-5	TRBJ1-4	-	CASSFRGRLQEKLFF	TGTGCCAGCAGTTTCCGTGGGAGGCTCCAAGAAAAACTGTTTTTT
-	TRBV9	TRBJ2-1	few	CASSPRSGAGNEQFF	TGTGCCAGCAGCCCCCGTTCGGGGGCCGGGAATGAGCAGTTCTTC
TRBD1	TRBV20-1	TRBJ1-2	few	CSAITGEDGYTF	TGCAGTGCCATAACAGGGGAGGACGGCTACACCTTC
-	TRBV4-2	TRBJ2-3	few	CASSQESVTTDTQYF	TGTGCCAGCAGCCAAGAATCAGTAACCACAGATACGCAGTATTTT
TRBD1	TRBV28	TRBJ1-6	many	CASSLPIRGGSPLHF	TGTGCCAGCAGTTTACCAATCAGGGGGGGTTCACCCCTCCACTTT
TRBD2	TRBV29-1	TRBJ2-2	-	CSIGLADTGELFF	TGCAGCATTGGACTAGCGGACACCGGGGAGCTGTTTTTT
-	TRBV28	TRBJ1-5	-	CANSSRGQVVSNQPQHF	TGTGCCAACAGTTCCCGGGGGCAGGTGGTTAGCAATCAGCCCCAGCATTTT
-	TRBV2	TRBJ2-5	-	CASSGSFQETQYF	TGTGCCAGCAGTGGTAGCTTTCAAGAGACCCAGTACTTC
-	TRBV7-2	TRBJ1-4	few	CASSASNGEKLFF	TGTGCCAGCAGCGCTTCCAACGGGGAAAAACTGTTTTTT
-	TRBV7-3	TRBJ2-2	few	CASSLVGGKTGELFF	TGTGCCAGCAGCTTGGTGGGGGGAAAAACCGGGGAGCTGTTTTTT
TRBD2	TRBV19	TRBJ2-1	-	CASSNREGRGEQFF	TGTGCCAGTAGTAACCGGGAGGGTCGGGGTGAGCAGTTCTTC
-	TRBV20-1	TRBJ2-1	-	CSARVPGSRRKNEQFF	TGCAGTGCTAGAGTCCCCGGGTCCCGCCGGAAAAATGAGCAGTTCTTC
-	TRBV30	TRBJ2-1	few	CAWRNRASNEQFF	TGTGCCTGGAGAAACAGGGCCTCCAATGAGCAGTTCTTC
TRBD1	TRBV5-5	TRBJ1-5	-	CASSPIPGQYNQPQHF	TGTGCCAGCAGCCCAATCCCGGGACAGTACAATCAGCCCCAGCATTTT
TRBD1	TRBV7-8	TRBJ2-7	-	CASSRIGQGDYEQYF	TGTGCCAGCAGCCGGATCGGACAGGGAGACTACGAGCAGTACTTC
-	TRBV29-1	TRBJ2-3	few	CSAKAGLTDTQYF	TGCAGCGCTAAGGCAGGGTTGACAGATACGCAGTATTTT
-	TRBV12-3/TRBV12-4	TRBJ1-5	-	CASSFQFNQPQHF	TGTGCCAGCAGTTTCCAGTTTAATCAGCCCCAGCATTTT
-	TRBV7-6	TRBJ1-4	-	CASSPGAEILEKLFF	TGTGCCAGCAGCCCTGGGGCCGAGATACTTGAAAAACTGTTTTTT
-	TRBV2	TRBJ1-5	-	CASRRDGNYQPQHF	TGTGCCAGCAGACGGGACGGTAACTATCAGCCCCAGCATTTT
TRBD1	TRBV5-1	TRBJ1-2	few	CASRRTGSRDYGYTF	TGCGCCAGCAGGAGGACAGGTTCGCGGGACTATGGCTACACCTTC
TRBD2	TRBV20-1	TRBJ2-1	few	CSARSSGRALNEQFF	TGCAGTGCTAGATCAAGCGGGAGGGCCTTGAATGAGCAGTTCTTC
-	TRBV6-1	TRBJ2-2	-	CASSDSLRGGTGELFF	TGTGCCAGCAGTGATTCCTTGCGGGGAGGCACCGGGGAGCTGTTTTTT
TRBD1	TRBV6-2/TRBV6-3	TRBJ2-7	-	CASSFATGFEQYF	TGTGCCAGCAGTTTTGCGACAGGGTTCGAGCAGTACTTC
-	TRBV7-9	TRBJ2-6	-	CASSAQPSGANVLTF	TGTGCCAGCAGCGCTCAGCCCTCTGGGGCCAACGTCCTGACTTTC
-	TRBV7-9	TRBJ1-2	-	CASSSPAGENDDTF	TGTGCCAGCAGCTCACCCGCCGGGGAAAATGATGACACCTTC
-	TRBV6-5	TRBJ1-5	-	CASRVRVYSNQPQHF	TGTGCCAGCAGGGTCAGGGTTTATAGCAATCAGCCCCAGCATTTT